These T cell receptor beta chains were read from a single sample in a study of blood T cell repertoires in COVID-19. Here immunoSEQ multiplex PCR was the method, and the copy in TCRdb shows in-frame clones only, minus some. Here the sample spans 280,000 or so clones, 80% to 90% being singletons. Sequenced input: peripheral blood. The receptors derive from a woman aged 45-65 years who had recovered from COVID-19. Both conserved end residues are part of each CDR3. Fields, in order: V gene, clone size, J gene, D gene, CDR3 protein, CDR3 DNA. A D gene is named only where the DNA matches it firmly. Size is stated for part of the rows, as once, few or many counts, or as a class when the clone is expanded.

V: TRBV7-2; size: -; J: TRBJ2-1; D: TRBD2; CDR3: CASSLTSGRYNEQFF; DNA: TGTGCCAGCAGCTTGACTAGCGGGCGGTACAATGAGCAGTTCTTC
V: TRBV4-3; size: -; J: TRBJ2-7; D: -; CDR3: CASSQGVQGYEQYF; DNA: TGCGCCAGCAGCCAAGGAGTACAGGGATACGAGCAGTACTTC
V: TRBV18; size: -; J: TRBJ2-3; D: TRBD1; CDR3: CASSPLSGRDRADTQYF; DNA: TGTGCCAGCTCACCACTATCGGGGCGGGACAGGGCAGATACGCAGTATTTT
V: TRBV27; size: -; J: TRBJ2-7; D: TRBD1; CDR3: CASGRLGTGGYEQYF; DNA: TGTGCCAGCGGCCGCCTCGGGACAGGGGGCTACGAGCAGTACTTC
V: TRBV7-5; size: -; J: TRBJ1-2; D: -; CDR3: CVRSLTSREAYGYTF; DNA: TGTGTCAGAAGCTTAACCTCCCGGGAGGCGTATGGCTACACCTTC
V: TRBV27; size: -; J: TRBJ1-5; D: -; CDR3: CASSLSGGAYSNQPQHF; DNA: TGTGCCAGCAGTTTATCGGGGGGGGCTTATAGCAATCAGCCCCAGCATTTT
V: TRBV5-8; size: -; J: TRBJ2-3; D: TRBD2; CDR3: CASSLRRTSARDTQYF; DNA: TGTGCCAGCAGCTTGCGTAGGACTAGCGCCAGAGATACGCAGTATTTT
V: TRBV6-6; size: -; J: TRBJ2-7; D: -; CDR3: CASIAVEEYEQYF; DNA: TGTGCCAGCATCGCGGTCGAGGAATACGAGCAGTACTTC
V: TRBV19; size: -; J: TRBJ2-1; D: TRBD2; CDR3: CASSHEGGSGSGYNEQFF; DNA: TGTGCCAGTAGCCATGAGGGAGGGAGCGGGAGTGGGTACAATGAGCAGTTCTTC
V: TRBV7-2; size: -; J: TRBJ2-3; D: TRBD2; CDR3: CASSFIAGGLDTQYF; DNA: TGTGCCAGCAGCTTCATAGCGGGAGGGTTAGATACGCAGTATTTT
V: TRBV6-5; size: -; J: TRBJ2-7; D: -; CDR3: CASRTTGSYEQYF; DNA: TGTGCCAGCAGAACAACAGGAAGCTACGAGCAGTACTTC
V: TRBV11-2; size: -; J: TRBJ1-1; D: -; CDR3: CASSSTARDTEAFF; DNA: TGTGCCAGCAGCTCGACGGCTCGGGACACTGAAGCTTTCTTT
V: TRBV24-1; size: -; J: TRBJ2-1; D: TRBD1; CDR3: CATRGGGTGAYNEQFF; DNA: TGTGCCACCAGGGGGGGCGGGACAGGGGCCTACAATGAGCAGTTCTTC
V: TRBV5-1; size: few; J: TRBJ1-5; D: -; CDR3: CASSLDIRQPQHF; DNA: TGCGCCAGCAGCTTGGATATCAGGCAGCCCCAGCATTTT
V: TRBV27; size: -; J: TRBJ2-3; D: -; CDR3: CASSSLGDTQYF; DNA: TGTGCCAGCAGTTCGCTCGGGGATACGCAGTATTTT
V: TRBV6-2/TRBV6-3; size: -; J: TRBJ2-7; D: TRBD1; CDR3: CASSRRGQGRTYEQYF; DNA: TGTGCCAGCAGCCGTAGGGGACAGGGCAGAACCTACGAGCAGTACTTC
V: TRBV7-2; size: -; J: TRBJ2-3; D: TRBD1; CDR3: CASVQGFPDTQYF; DNA: TGTGCCAGCGTACAGGGGTTCCCGGATACGCAGTATTTT
V: TRBV2; size: -; J: TRBJ2-1; D: -; CDR3: CASSEWYGYNEQFF; DNA: TGTGCCAGCAGTGAATGGTACGGCTACAATGAGCAGTTCTTC
V: TRBV27; size: once; J: TRBJ2-5; D: -; CDR3: CASSLGGGTQYF; DNA: TGTGCCAGCAGTTTGGGAGGGGGGACCCAGTACTTC
V: TRBV28; size: -; J: TRBJ2-7; D: TRBD2; CDR3: CASSFVGGVWEQYF; DNA: TGTGCCAGCAGTTTTGTGGGGGGGGTCTGGGAGCAGTACTTC
V: TRBV4-2; size: once; J: TRBJ2-6; D: TRBD1; CDR3: CASSPGQGASGANVLTF; DNA: TGTGCCAGCAGTCCGGGACAGGGGGCGTCAGGGGCCAACGTCCTGACTTTC
V: TRBV27; size: -; J: TRBJ1-1; D: -; CDR3: CASKVFGMNTEAFF; DNA: TGTGCCAGCAAAGTCTTTGGCATGAACACTGAAGCTTTCTTT
V: TRBV18; size: -; J: TRBJ2-7; D: -; CDR3: CASSGQTYEQYF; DNA: TGTGCCAGCTCTGGACAGACCTACGAGCAGTACTTC
V: TRBV6-5; size: -; J: TRBJ1-2; D: -; CDR3: CASIPGRGAFGYTF; DNA: TGTGCCAGCATCCCAGGTCGGGGGGCATTCGGCTACACCTTC
V: TRBV5-1; size: -; J: TRBJ2-5; D: TRBD2; CDR3: CASSPDPGGAQETQYF; DNA: TGCGCCAGCAGCCCGGACCCCGGGGGGGCCCAAGAGACCCAGTACTTC
V: TRBV5-1; size: -; J: TRBJ2-2; D: TRBD2; CDR3: CASSLQLAGPTNTGELFF; DNA: TGCGCCAGCAGCTTGCAACTAGCGGGCCCGACGAACACCGGGGAGCTGTTTTTT
V: TRBV7-8; size: -; J: TRBJ1-1; D: -; CDR3: CASSLDTGHIEAFF; DNA: TGTGCCAGCAGCTTAGATACAGGACACATTGAAGCTTTCTTT
V: TRBV18; size: -; J: TRBJ2-2; D: -; CDR3: CASSPQGTVNTGELFF; DNA: TGTGCCAGCTCACCGCAGGGGACCGTGAACACCGGGGAGCTGTTTTTT
V: TRBV5-1; size: few; J: TRBJ2-2; D: -; CDR3: CASSFLPGYSANTGELFF; DNA: TGCGCCAGCAGCTTTCTACCTGGATATAGCGCGAACACCGGGGAGCTGTTTTTT
V: TRBV2; size: -; J: TRBJ2-1; D: -; CDR3: CASSESFRGGEWKFF; DNA: TGTGCCAGCAGTGAATCTTTTAGGGGGGGCGAGTGGAAGTTCTTC
V: TRBV30; size: -; J: TRBJ1-1; D: -; CDR3: CAWNIAGSSVAFF; DNA: TGTGCCTGGAATATAGCTGGATCCTCTGTAGCTTTCTTT
V: TRBV27; size: -; J: TRBJ2-1; D: -; CDR3: CASTFYNEQFF; DNA: TGTGCCAGCACCTTTTACAATGAGCAGTTCTTC
V: TRBV5-1; size: few; J: TRBJ2-7; D: -; CDR3: CASSLVQGHGVYEQYF; DNA: TGCGCCAGCAGCTTGGTACAGGGTCACGGGGTCTACGAGCAGTACTTC
V: TRBV19; size: -; J: TRBJ2-3; D: -; CDR3: CASSPRPTRADTQYF; DNA: TGTGCCAGTAGTCCCCGACCTACCCGGGCAGATACGCAGTATTTT
V: TRBV9; size: -; J: TRBJ1-4; D: -; CDR3: CASSVGGGHNEKLFF; DNA: TGTGCCAGCAGCGTAGGTGGAGGGCACAATGAAAAACTGTTTTTT
V: TRBV2; size: -; J: TRBJ2-1; D: TRBD2; CDR3: CASRPLAASYNEQFF; DNA: TGTGCCAGCAGACCCCTAGCGGCTTCGTACAATGAGCAGTTCTTC
V: TRBV4-3; size: -; J: TRBJ2-7; D: -; CDR3: CASSQDWDNSYEQYF; DNA: TGCGCCAGCAGCCAAGATTGGGACAACTCCTACGAGCAGTACTTC
V: TRBV5-5; size: -; J: TRBJ2-1; D: TRBD2; CDR3: CASSHSGNRDNEQFF; DNA: TGTGCCAGCAGCCATAGCGGGAATCGGGACAATGAGCAGTTCTTC
V: TRBV28; size: -; J: TRBJ1-5; D: TRBD1; CDR3: CASSPRGQGNQPQHF; DNA: TGTGCCAGCAGTCCCCGGGGACAGGGCAATCAGCCCCAGCATTTT
V: TRBV2; size: -; J: TRBJ2-5; D: -; CDR3: CASKGGGETQYF; DNA: TGTGCCAGCAAGGGGGGGGGAGAGACCCAGTACTTC
V: TRBV9; size: once; J: TRBJ2-3; D: -; CDR3: CASSVGDGEEKDTQYF; DNA: TGTGCCAGCAGCGTAGGAGACGGGGAAGAAAAAGATACGCAGTATTTT